The 7 T cell receptor beta chains below all came from one sample that was sequenced in a study of OX40 agonist ivuxolimab in advanced cancers. Only in-frame clones appear in the TCRdb table, and some are missing; sequencing was by immunoSEQ multiplex PCR. The data show tens of thousands of clones, roughly 85% seen once. This specimen was CD4+ or CD8+ T cells sorted from blood, taken in a trial of the OX40 agonist ivuxolimab. The receptors were sampled from an adult with an advanced solid tumor such as melanoma, head and neck, liver or kidney cancer.

The rearrangement uses TRBV5-1 and TRBJ2-1, with 7 bases aligning to TRBD2. V lost 1 base, J lost 6 bases, and 7 bases stayed unmatched. The CDR3 spans 15 residues. Germline values: CDR1 SGHRS, CDR2 YFSETQ. CDR3: CASSLRWEGLNEQFF. CDR3 in DNA: TGCGCCAGCAGCTTGAGGTGGGAGGGCCTCAATGAGCAGTTCTTC.

This sequence joins TRBV2 and TRBJ2-3; the match to TRBD1 covers 7 bases. Germline V CDR1 and CDR2: SNHLY, FYNNEI. The V segment lost 2 bases and the J segment 2 bases; nucleotides outside the gene matches: 10. The CDR3 length is 17 residues. CDR3 region: CASSENRGHVYTDTQYF. The CDR3 bases are TGTGCCAGCAGTGAAAACAGGGGTCACGTTTACACAGATACGCAGTATTTT.

The V call is TRBV27, the J call TRBJ1-2; TRBD1 might be the D (5 bases). Trimming took off 1 base at V and 5 bases at J, with 20 bases between the two ends. CDR1 and CDR2 from the germline V gene are MNHEY and SMNVEV (reference sequence). The CDR3 has 17 amino acids. The CDR3 bases are TGTGCCAGCAGTTTATTTAACGGGGGAGCTCCGCGGTATGGCTACACCTTC. It translates to CASSLFNGGAPRYGYTF.

The chain is built from TRBV5-8 and TRBJ1-5, with D unclear. The germline gives CDR1 SGHTS, CDR2 YDEGEE. Trimming took off 4 bases at V and 7 bases at J, with 15 bases between the two ends. The CDR3 contains 14 residues. Here the CDR3 DNA reads TGTGCCAGCAGCCCGACCCCCTGGCGACAGCCCCAGCATTTT. Its protein product is CASSPTPWRQPQHF.

This chain uses TRBV7-3 with TRBJ2-3, with D possibly called TRBD1 or TRBD2 (6 bases each). Germline assignment: CDR1 SGHTA and CDR2 FQGTGA. CDR3 length: 15 amino acids. V was trimmed by 6 bases and J by 2 bases, leaving 15 bases between them. The CDR3: CASSGRGAHTDTQYF. The CDR3 coding sequence is TGTGCCAGCAGTGGAAGGGGGGCCCACACAGATACGCAGTATTTT.

The chain is built from TRBV5-3 and TRBJ1-3; TRBD1 matches at 10 bases. TRBV5-3 is classed as an ORF, of uncertain function. The ends lost 4 bases at V and 7 bases at J; junction bases unmatched: 17. The CDR3 length is 18 residues. CDR3 in DNA: TGTGCCAGAAGCATCGGGACAGGGGCGACCTCGGCTAAGAACACCATATATTTT. Residues: CARSIGTGATSAKNTIYF.

The chain links TRBV27 to TRBJ1-1; D possibly corresponds to TRBD1 (5 bases). Germline V gene data show CDR1 as MNHEY and CDR2 as SMNVEV (reference sequence). The CDR3 covers 23 residues. Trimming stripped 1 base from V and 0 bases from J, with 33 bases between. The CDR3 spells CASSLFGRLARGFTQGMNTEAFF. The CDR3 DNA follows: TGTGCCAGCAGTTTATTTGGACGATTGGCGAGGGGCTTCACACAAGGGATGAACACTGAAGCTTTCTTT.